What follows are 26 T cell receptor beta chains derived from one specimen sequenced in a study of blood T cell repertoires in COVID-19 (TCRdb year 2020). The library was produced with the immunoSEQ multiplex PCR assay. Not all clones reach the TCRdb copy of this immuneACCESS table, which keeps in-frame sequences only. Checked studies attribute under half of the gap to unresolved V genes and leave the rest unexplained. This sample holds approximately 170,000 clones; roughly four fifths were observed only once. The biggest ten clones account for 11% of the sample. The material sequenced was peripheral blood. These receptors all come from a man aged 65 to 79 with active or convalescent COVID-19.

This chain links TRBV7-9 with TRBJ1-1; D gene unclear. The V gene lost 4 bases and the J gene lost 7 bases, with 13 bases spanning the gap. CDR1 is SEHNR, CDR2 FQNEAQ, per germline (reference sequence). The CDR3 loop spans 13 amino acids. The CDR3 region has the DNA TGTGCCAGCAGCTCGAGGACTCAGAGTGAAGCTTTCTTT. This gives the protein CASSSRTQSEAFF.

This clone appeared many times. The chain combines TRBV11-3 with TRBJ2-1; D is uncertain. The length of the CDR3 is 13 residues. V lost 0 bases and J lost 4, with 4 bases in between. The germline V gene encodes CDR1 SGHNT and CDR2 YENEEA. CDR3 bases: TGTGCCAGCAGCTTAGAGCAGTACAATGAGCAGTTCTTC. Translation gives CASSLEQYNEQFF.

The J gene is TRBJ2-2, the V gene TRBV18, with TRBD1 as a possible D gene (6 bases). The CDR3 is made up of 14 amino acids. Germline assignment: CDR1 KGHSH and CDR2 LQKENI. The germline V and J ends were trimmed by 4 bases and 2 bases, with 8 bases remaining between them. CDR3 nucleotides: TGTGCCAGCTCACGGGACACCAACACCGGGGAGCTGTTTTTT. Translating it yields CASSRDTNTGELFF.

This clone was detected once. The CDR3 sequence: CASSQEGTYAEAFF. The CDR3 coding sequence is TGCGCCAGCAGCCAAGAGGGGACATATGCTGAAGCTTTCTTT. The chain carries TRBV4-1 and TRBJ1-1, with D perhaps matching TRBD1 (6 bases). Germline CDR1 MGHRA, CDR2 YSYEKL. The CDR3 spans 14 residues. V shed 0 bases and J shed 6 bases, with 11 bases lying between them.

This clone has a single count. J is TRBJ2-7 and V is TRBV28; D gene unclear. The germline V gene has CDR1 MDHEN and CDR2 SYDVKM. The ends were cut back, 5 bases at V and 2 bases at J, with 13 bases in the middle. There are 14 residues in the CDR3. CDR3 sequence reads: CASSRGGPAYEQYF. CDR3 coding DNA: TGTGCCAGCAGTCGAGGTGGTCCAGCCTACGAGCAGTACTTC.

The chain employs TRBV2 and TRBJ2-7; weak D call: TRBD1 (5 bases). The CDR3 is 13 amino acids. The germline V gene encodes CDR1 SNHLY and CDR2 FYNNEI. V was pared by 8 bases and J by 3 bases, with 14 bases between. The CDR3: CASLMGQHYEQYF. In nucleotides, the CDR3 is TGTGCCAGCCTGATGGGGCAGCACTACGAGCAGTACTTC.

This rearrangement joins TRBV28 to TRBJ1-2, with 8 bases that match TRBD1. The CDR3 runs 14 residues. Germline V gene data show CDR1 as MDHEN and CDR2 as SYDVKM. The junction had 4 bases not matched to a gene; V was cut back by 6 bases and J by 1 base. CDR3 coding DNA: TGTGCCAGCAGGGGGACAGGTTTTAACTATGGCTACACCTTC. It yields the protein CASRGTGFNYGYTF.

This clone is a singleton in its sample. The chain is built from TRBV2 and TRBJ2-1; 16 nucleotides align to TRBD2. In germline, CDR1 is SNHLY, CDR2 FYNNEI. After removal of 6 bases from V and 4 bases from J, the junction contained 0 bases not matched to a gene. CDR3 length: 15 residues. The CDR3 spells CASRGLAGGYNEQFF. CDR3 DNA sequence: TGTGCCAGCAGGGGACTAGCGGGAGGGTACAATGAGCAGTTCTTC.

This rearrangement joins TRBV7-2 to TRBJ1-2; D gene uncertain. The germline CDR1 and CDR2 sequences are SGHTA and FQGNSA. With 2 bases removed from V and 8 bases from J, the gap between germline ends came to 12 bases. The CDR3 runs to 13 residues. The CDR3 is CASSLINRGGYTF. CDR3 DNA: TGTGCCAGCAGCTTAATAAACCGCGGAGGCTACACCTTC.

This clone was counted once. The V and J genes are TRBV14 and TRBJ1-2, with D unclear. The CDR3 is 12 amino acids. The germline V and J ends were trimmed by 8 bases and 4 bases, with 11 bases remaining between them. Germline V gene lookup returns CDR1 SGHDN and CDR2 FVKESK. DNA of the CDR3: TGTGCCAGCTCGCGGCAGATCTATGGCTACACCTTC. This codes for CASSRQIYGYTF.

This chain links TRBV9 with TRBJ2-5; tentative D call: TRBD1 (5 bases). This CDR3 is built from 15 residues. The ends were cut back, 3 bases at V and 2 bases at J, with 14 bases in the middle. Germline values: CDR1 SGDLS, CDR2 YYNGEE. The CDR3 sequence: CASSAYTQGQETQYF. CDR3 DNA sequence: TGTGCCAGCAGCGCTTATACGCAGGGTCAAGAGACCCAGTACTTC.

The rearrangement joins TRBV7-6 to TRBJ1-1; D may be TRBD1 (5 bases). Germline-derived CDR1 and CDR2 are SGHVS and FNYEAQ. Trimming stripped 1 base from V and 0 bases from J, with 9 bases between. The CDR3 has 15 amino acids. The CDR3 loop reads CASSLVPGLNTEAFF. CDR3 DNA: TGTGCCAGCAGCTTAGTTCCAGGGCTGAACACTGAAGCTTTCTTT.

V gene TRBV18 combines with J gene TRBJ1-4, with 8 bases aligning to TRBD1. V shed 5 bases and J 6 bases; nucleotides not matched to a gene: 8. The germline V gene has CDR1 KGHSH and CDR2 LQKENI. CDR3 length equals 15 residues. In DNA, the CDR3 is TGTGCCAGCTCAAAAACAGGGGGTCAATATGAAAAACTGTTTTTT. It translates to CASSKTGGQYEKLFF.

This rearrangement joins TRBV27 to TRBJ1-3, with D perhaps matching TRBD1 (5 bases). Germline V CDR1 and CDR2: MNHEY, SMNVEV (reference sequence). V was clipped by 7 bases and J by 3 bases, with 19 bases between them. This CDR3 is built from 16 residues. CDR3: CASTSLGGGHGNTIYF. The CDR3 coding sequence is TGTGCCAGCACCTCACTGGGGGGTGGCCATGGAAACACCATATATTTT.

The chain's CDR3 is CASSPTGSPDTQYF. The DNA of the CDR3 is TGTGCCAGCTCACCAACCGGGAGCCCAGATACGCAGTATTTT. The chain links TRBV18 to TRBJ2-3, with D possibly matching TRBD2 (6 bases). From germline, CDR1 is KGHSH and CDR2 LQKENI. CDR3 length equals 14 residues. V was pared by 2 bases and J by 4 bases, with 10 bases between.

This clone was recorded a few times. This rearrangement joins TRBV29-1 to TRBJ2-7, with unresolved D. The CDR3 loop spans 13 amino acids. The V gene lost 0 bases and the J gene lost 4 bases, with 10 bases spanning the gap. In germline, CDR1 is SQVTM, CDR2 ANQGSEA. CDR3 amino acids: CSVEDRVGYEQYF. CDR3 DNA: TGCAGCGTTGAAGATCGGGTAGGTTACGAGCAGTACTTC.

The chain couples TRBV18 to TRBJ1-1; D might be TRBD1 (6 bases). Germline CDR1 reads KGHSH; CDR2 reads LQKENI. V lost 5 bases and J 2 bases, leaving 18 bases between the germline ends. The CDR3 contains 16 residues. CDR3 sequence: CASSDRAGTINTEAFF. CDR3 nucleotide sequence: TGTGCCAGCTCAGACAGAGCCGGGACAATTAACACTGAAGCTTTCTTT.

The sample holds one count of this clone. The rearrangement uses TRBV6-5 and TRBJ1-6; 8 nucleotides line up with TRBD1. Looked up from germline, CDR1 is MNHEY and CDR2 is SVGAGI. With V trimmed by 1 base and J by 8 bases, 4 bases remained unmatched. The CDR3 has 15 amino acids. The CDR3 spells CASSYWTGPDSPLHF. The CDR3 nucleotides read TGTGCCAGCAGTTACTGGACAGGGCCGGATTCACCCCTCCACTTT.

J is TRBJ1-3 and V is TRBV6-5, with unresolved D. The CDR3 covers 15 residues. Germline V lookup: CDR1 MNHEY, CDR2 SVGAGI. The V end lost 5 bases, the J end lost 0 bases, and 11 bases lay between the germline ends. The chain's CDR3 is CASSPNRFSGNTIYF. The CDR3 bases are TGTGCCAGCAGTCCTAACCGGTTCTCTGGAAACACCATATATTTT.

The chain joins TRBV5-4 to TRBJ2-4; 15 bases match TRBD2. The CDR3 is made up of 17 amino acids. V shed 4 bases, J shed 7 bases, and the junction held 9 bases outside the gene matches. Germline CDR1 is SGHNT and CDR2 is YYREEE (reference sequence). DNA of the CDR3: TGTGCCAGCAGCCCCGGACTAGCGGGGGGGCCGGTGAACATTCAGTACTTC. Translation: CASSPGLAGGPVNIQYF.

This clone appeared a few times. V is TRBV6-4 and J is TRBJ1-1, with D perhaps TRBD1 (6 bases). CDR1 and CDR2 (germline): MRHNA, SNTAGT. The germline V and J ends were trimmed by 3 bases and 4 bases, with 12 bases remaining between them. The CDR3 is made up of 14 amino acids. The CDR3 loop reads CASSESRGSTEAFF. Written as DNA, the CDR3 is TGTGCCAGCAGTGAAAGCAGGGGCAGCACTGAAGCTTTCTTT.

The rearrangement links TRBV9 to TRBJ2-1; possible D gene TRBD2, 6 bases. The CDR3 spans 16 residues. The V gene's germline CDR1 is SGDLS and CDR2 YYNGEE. The V and J ends lost 0 bases and 8 bases respectively, with 18 bases between them. CDR3 amino acids: CASSVATGGAKDEQFF. DNA of the CDR3: TGTGCCAGCAGCGTAGCTACTGGCGGGGCGAAGGATGAGCAGTTCTTC.

This chain links TRBV30 with TRBJ1-3; D is unclear. Trimming stripped 4 bases from V and 0 bases from J, with 7 bases between. There are 13 residues in the CDR3. Germline V lookup: CDR1 GTSNPN, CDR2 SVGIG (reference sequence). CDR3 loop: CAWTQNSGNTIYF. DNA for the CDR3: TGTGCCTGGACACAGAACTCTGGAAACACCATATATTTT.

CDR3 nucleotide sequence: TGCGCCAGCAGCCAAGGGGGGCGCGACTATGGCTACACCTTC. Its translation is CASSQGGRDYGYTF. The V and J genes are TRBV4-3 and TRBJ1-2; D may be TRBD1 (6 bases). This CDR3 comprises 14 residues. V dropped 1 base and J dropped 3 bases, with 9 bases sitting between them. Germline lookup yields CDR1 LGHNA and CDR2 YSLEER.

This sequence joins TRBV15 and TRBJ2-5, with no clear D. The CDR3 runs 14 residues. The germline V gene encodes CDR1 LNHNV and CDR2 YYDKDF (reference sequence). Trimming removed 0 bases from V and 7 bases from J, with 12 bases in between. CDR3 loop: CATSRDGRPRTQYF. The DNA for the CDR3 is TGTGCCACCAGCAGAGACGGTCGTCCACGGACCCAGTACTTC.

Notes on this clone: Other DNA sequences within the sample encode an identical CDR3. V is TRBV5-1 and J is TRBJ1-2; 9 nucleotides align to TRBD1. J was trimmed by 6 bases and V by 4 bases; bases with no gene match: 4. The CDR3 sequence is 13 residues long. Germline lookup yields CDR1 SGHRS and CDR2 YFSETQ. The CDR3 DNA reads TGCGCCAGCAGCCTGGGACAGGGTGATGGCTACACCTTC. Translated: CASSLGQGDGYTF.